The next 10 T cell receptor beta chains were all read from a single sample in a study of T-cell reconstitution after alpha-beta-depleted transplantation in children. It was with unique molecular identifiers that the TCRbeta library was prepared. TCRdb ran MiXCR on the PCR reads and lists one entry per CDR3 protein. Found here are some 400,000 distinct CDR3 sequences, 20% of them singletons; the top ten hold around 4%. Sample: PBMCs from the stem cell graft donor, taken from the stem cell graft. The receptors derive from a human donor who donated a stem cell graft to a child with acute myeloid leukemia.

This clonotype was detected only a few times. J is TRBJ1-1 and V is TRBV7-9; D remains ambiguous. Germline values: CDR1 SEHNR, CDR2 FQNEAQ (reference sequence). This CDR3 comprises 15 residues. Deletions cut 10 bases from V and 0 bases from J, with 18 bases between. CDR3 bases: TGTGCCACGCCGGCAGGTCCCCTACTGAACACTGAAGCTTTCTTT. Protein sequence: CATPAGPLLNTEAFF.

This chain joins TRBV6-4 and TRBJ1-2; the D gene is possibly TRBD1 (6 bases). V lost 5 bases and J lost 6, with 16 bases in between. Germline assignment: CDR1 MRHNA and CDR2 SNTAGT. This CDR3 is 14 amino acids long. For the CDR3, the DNA is TGTGCCAGCAGTTTGACAGGACTTGGGGATGGCTACACCTTC. It specifies CASSLTGLGDGYTF.

V usage is TRBV29-1 and J usage is TRBJ2-3; D not resolved. Trimming removed 6 bases from V and 4 bases from J, with 8 bases in between. The CDR3 sequence is 11 residues long. In germline, CDR1 is SQVTM, CDR2 ANQGSEA. The CDR3 nucleotides read TGCAGCGTCCCAGTCCCAGATACGCAGTATTTT. The encoded protein is CSVPVPDTQYF.

There are a few counts of this clonotype. The J gene is TRBJ1-2, the V gene TRBV7-2, with TRBD1 matching over 7 bases. Trimming at V came to 6 bases and at J to 4 bases, leaving 5 bases not matched to a gene. This CDR3 is 13 amino acids long. CDR1 SGHTA and CDR2 FQGNSA come from the germline V gene. As DNA, the CDR3 is TGTGCCAGCAGACCAACAGGGGTCTATGGCTACACCTTC. Translation: CASRPTGVYGYTF.

This clonotype was found many times. One junction end does not reproduce the germline sequence, and a read error may be involved. V and J are TRBV7-7 and TRBJ2-1; 8 bases are a match to TRBD2. Germline CDR1 reads SSHAT; CDR2 reads FNYEAQ (reference sequence). This CDR3 contains 14 residues. The CDR3 loop reads CASSLRREGGEQFF. The CDR3 DNA follows: TGTGCTAGCAGCTTACGACGGGAGGGAGGTGAGCAGTTCTTC.

The gene calls are TRBV12-3 or TRBV12-4 and TRBJ2-5; the match to TRBD2 covers 9 bases. This CDR3 comprises 16 residues. With V trimmed by 7 bases and J by 1 base, 10 bases remained unmatched. DNA of the CDR3: TGTGCCAGCAAACCTTCGGCTAGCGGGACCCAAGAGACCCAGTACTTC. This gives the protein CASKPSASGTQETQYF.

J is TRBJ2-1 and V is TRBV6-1; 7 bases align to TRBD2. J gave up 7 bases and V 7 bases, and 19 bases lay outside the gene matches. The CDR3 spans 17 residues. Germline V gene sequence: CDR1 MNHNS, CDR2 SASEGT. For the CDR3, the DNA is TGTGCCAGCACAGGATCCAGCGGGGTACCTACATGGAATGAGCAGTTCTTC. It yields the protein CASTGSSGVPTWNEQFF.

The chain employs TRBV29-1 and TRBJ2-5; 7 bases are a match to TRBD2. The CDR3 is 15 amino acids. Germline V gene sequence: CDR1 SQVTM, CDR2 ANQGSEA. V shed 4 bases, J shed 4 bases, and the junction held 12 bases outside the gene matches. The CDR3 loop is CSVGGWVPGGETQYF. DNA for the CDR3: TGCAGCGTTGGAGGGTGGGTTCCGGGGGGAGAGACCCAGTACTTC.

The chain links TRBV12-3 or TRBV12-4 to TRBJ2-2; D is uncertain. CDR3 size: 15 residues. V was cut by 1 base and J by 2 bases, with 8 bases left in between. The CDR3 DNA reads as TGTGCCAGCAGTTTAGAAGTGGTTAACACCGGGGAGCTGTTTTTT. Translating it yields CASSLEVVNTGELFF.

This clonotype was counted a few times. The V call is TRBV20-1, the J call TRBJ2-1; 14 nucleotides agree with TRBD2. The germline V gene has CDR1 DFQATT and CDR2 SNEGSKA (reference sequence). V lost 7 bases to trimming and J lost 2 bases; unmatched junction nucleotides: 7. The CDR3 totals 16 residues. CDR3 in DNA: TGCAGTGTCCCGGGACTAGCGGGAGTCCCCTACAATGAGCAGTTCTTC. Protein: CSVPGLAGVPYNEQFF.